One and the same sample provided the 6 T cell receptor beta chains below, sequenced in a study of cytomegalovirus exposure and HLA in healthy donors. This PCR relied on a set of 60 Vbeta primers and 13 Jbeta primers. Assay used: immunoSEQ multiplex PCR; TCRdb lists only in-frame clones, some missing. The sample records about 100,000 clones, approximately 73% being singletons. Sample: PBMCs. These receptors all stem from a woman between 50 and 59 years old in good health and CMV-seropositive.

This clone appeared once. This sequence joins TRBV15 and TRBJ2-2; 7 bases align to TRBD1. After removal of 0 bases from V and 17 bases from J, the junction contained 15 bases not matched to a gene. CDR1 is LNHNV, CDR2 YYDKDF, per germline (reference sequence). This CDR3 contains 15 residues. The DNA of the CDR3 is TGTGCCACCAGCAGAGATCTGACAGGGCACCTCGTAAACTTTTTT. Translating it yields CATSRDLTGHLVNFF.

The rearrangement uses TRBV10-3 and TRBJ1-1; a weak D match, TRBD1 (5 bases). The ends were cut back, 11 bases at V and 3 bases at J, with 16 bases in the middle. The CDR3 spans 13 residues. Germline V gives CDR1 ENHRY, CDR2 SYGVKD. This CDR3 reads CAALGVGYTEAFF. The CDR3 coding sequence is TGTGCCGCTCTAGGGGTTGGGTACACTGAAGCTTTCTTT.

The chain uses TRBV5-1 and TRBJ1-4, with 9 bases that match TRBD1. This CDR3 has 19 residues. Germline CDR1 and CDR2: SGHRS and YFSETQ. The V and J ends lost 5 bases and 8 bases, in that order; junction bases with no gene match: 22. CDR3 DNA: TGCGCCAGCAGTTCAGCCTTTTCACCGGGACAGGGCACTCAGGAAAAACTGTTTTTT. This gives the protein CASSSAFSPGQGTQEKLFF. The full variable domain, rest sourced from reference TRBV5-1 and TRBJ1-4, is KAGVTQTPRYLIKTRGQQVTLSCSPISGHRSVSWYQQTPGQGLQFLFEYFSETQRNKGNFPGRFSGRQFSNSRSEMNVSTLELGDSALYLCASSSAFSPGQGTQEKLFFGSGTQLSVL.

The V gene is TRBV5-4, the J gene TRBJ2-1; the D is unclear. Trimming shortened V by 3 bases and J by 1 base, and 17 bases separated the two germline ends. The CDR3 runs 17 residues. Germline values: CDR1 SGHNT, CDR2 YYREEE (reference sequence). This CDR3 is CASSSKVVAASYNEQFF. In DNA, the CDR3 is TGTGCCAGCAGCTCAAAAGTTGTGGCGGCTTCCTACAATGAGCAGTTCTTC.

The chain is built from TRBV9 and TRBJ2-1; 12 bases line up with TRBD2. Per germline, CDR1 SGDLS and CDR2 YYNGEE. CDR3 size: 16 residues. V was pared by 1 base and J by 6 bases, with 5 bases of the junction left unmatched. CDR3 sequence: CASSVPLAGGPNEQFF. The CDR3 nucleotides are TGTGCCAGCAGCGTACCACTAGCGGGAGGACCCAATGAGCAGTTCTTC.

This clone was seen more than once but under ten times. CDR3 in DNA: TGTGCCACCACCTCGGACAGAAGTCTGCTAAGTAACTATGGCTACACCTTC. It encodes CATTSDRSLLSNYGYTF. This chain joins TRBV15 and TRBJ1-2; maybe TRBD1 (6 bases). This CDR3 has 17 amino acids. Germline-derived CDR1 and CDR2 are LNHNV and YYDKDF (reference sequence). The ends were cut back, 7 bases at V and 1 base at J, with 22 bases in the middle. The entire variable domain, with the rest obtained from reference TRBV15 and TRBJ1-2, is as follows: DAMVIQNPRYQVTQFGKPVTLSCSQTLNHNVMYWYQQKSSQAPKLLFHYYDKDFNNEADTPDNFQSRRPNTSFCFLDIRSPGLGDTAMYLCATTSDRSLLSNYGYTFGSGTRLTVV.